The next 21 T cell receptor beta chains were all read from a single sample in a study of T cells in severe cutaneous drug reactions. The iRepertoire multiplex PCR system with TCR subtype-specific primers built both bulk and single-cell libraries. TCRdb re-called the multiplex PCR reads and shows each CDR3 protein once, DNA omitted. The table for this sample gives just over 20,000 distinct CDR3 sequences. The donors had carbamazepine-induced Stevens-Johnson syndrome or toxic epidermal necrolysis. Sequenced sample: PBMCs. These receptors were obtained from a human donor with toxic epidermal necrolysis, a severe cutaneous drug reaction.

This chain joins TRBV7-9 and TRBJ1-2; the D call of TRBD1 rests on TCRdb alone, since no DNA is present to check it. Germline CDR1 is SEHNR and CDR2 is FQNEAQ (reference sequence). The CDR3 is made up of 16 amino acids. The CDR3 spells CASSAQDRGQDYGYTF.

V usage is TRBV5-8 and J usage is TRBJ2-1; TCRdb designates TRBD2, a call that cannot be tested without DNA. The CDR3 has 15 residues. Germline loops: CDR1 SGHTS, CDR2 YDEGEE. The CDR3 spells CASSLAGLAYNEQFF.

The chain recombines TRBV28 with TRBJ1-4; TCRdb designates TRBD1, a call that cannot be tested without DNA. Germline V CDR1 and CDR2: MDHEN, SYDVKM. The CDR3 is made up of 17 amino acids. The CDR3 here is CASSAITKGAANEKLFF.

According to its frequency, this clonotype is medium-sized. The rearrangement joins TRBV30 to TRBJ2-7. This CDR3 is built from 12 residues. Germline-derived CDR1 and CDR2 are GTSNPN and SVGIG (reference sequence). The CDR3 region is CAWSTGLYEQYF.

The V call is TRBV10-3, the J call TRBJ2-7; TCRdb designates TRBD1, a call that cannot be tested without DNA. There are 16 residues in the CDR3. The germline V gene encodes CDR1 ENHRY and CDR2 SYGVKD. This CDR3 reads CAISESDRAFPYEQYF.

This CDR3 reads CASSLLGTGGYQPQHF. The chain employs TRBV19 and TRBJ1-5; TCRdb gives TRBD1 as the D gene, but with no DNA this cannot be confirmed. The CDR3 spans 16 residues. The germline V gene encodes CDR1 LNHDA and CDR2 SQIVND (reference sequence).

This chain links TRBV7-2 with TRBJ2-7; TCRdb selects TRBD1, and the lack of DNA leaves this call unchecked. CDR1 is SGHTA, CDR2 FQGNSA, per germline. This CDR3 contains 13 residues. This CDR3 is CASSRDRSYEQYF.

V gene TRBV19 combines with J gene TRBJ2-1; without DNA, the TCRdb call of TRBD1 cannot be checked. The CDR3 covers 15 residues. Per germline, CDR1 LNHDA and CDR2 SQIVND (reference sequence). CDR3 sequence: CASSGRDRSYNEQFF.

V is TRBV5-1 and J is TRBJ2-7. The CDR3 totals 14 residues. Germline CDR1 and CDR2: SGHRS and YFSETQ. CDR3 protein: CASSDGFSSYEQYF.

The chain carries TRBV19 and TRBJ1-1. The CDR3 covers 13 residues. CDR1 and CDR2 from the germline V gene are LNHDA and SQIVND (reference sequence). The CDR3 region is CASTWGRNTEAFF.

The chain recombines TRBV7-2 with TRBJ2-7; no DNA is available, so the TRBD1 call from TCRdb remains unchecked. CDR3 length: 15 residues. Per the germline V gene, CDR1 is SGHTA and CDR2 is FQGNSA. The CDR3 region is CASSLNPQGTYEQYF.

The rearrangement joins TRBV7-9 to TRBJ2-3. The CDR3 runs to 17 residues. The germline V gene encodes CDR1 SEHNR and CDR2 FQNEAQ (reference sequence). CDR3: CASSLGTVGLSTDTQYF.

This rearrangement joins TRBV20-1 to TRBJ2-1; TCRdb lists TRBD2, though no DNA is available to test this call. The CDR3 loop spans 13 amino acids. The germline CDR1 and CDR2 sequences are DFQATT and SNEGSKA (reference sequence). The CDR3 spells CSATGTSNNEQFF.

The rearrangement uses TRBV30 and TRBJ1-1. From germline, CDR1 is GTSNPN and CDR2 SVGIG (reference sequence). The CDR3 runs 12 residues. This chain's CDR3 is CAWRDPGTEAFF.

The CDR3: CASSQEGSGPAYEQYF. The V call is TRBV4-1, the J call TRBJ2-7; the D call of TRBD2 rests on TCRdb alone, since no DNA is present to check it. The CDR3 is made up of 16 amino acids. The germline V gene encodes CDR1 MGHRA and CDR2 YSYEKL.

This clonotype registers medium-sized by frequency. The V gene is TRBV6-2 or TRBV6-3, the J gene TRBJ2-7; the D gene TCRdb calls, TRBD2, cannot be checked with no DNA. The germline V gene has CDR1 MNHEY and CDR2 SVGEGT. The CDR3 covers 16 residues. CDR3 amino acids: CASSYSKSGRDYEQYF.

The rearrangement uses TRBV12-3 or TRBV12-4 and TRBJ1-5. This CDR3 has 13 residues. This CDR3 reads CASSAGRNQPQHF.

The rearrangement links TRBV20-1 to TRBJ1-2; the D gene TCRdb calls, TRBD1, cannot be checked with no DNA. This CDR3 contains 14 residues. CDR1 DFQATT and CDR2 SNEGSKA come from the germline V gene (reference sequence). The CDR3 region is CSARDRGGNYGYTF.

The chain is built from TRBV5-1 and TRBJ2-5; the D gene TCRdb calls, TRBD1, cannot be checked with no DNA. The CDR3 loop spans 14 amino acids. In germline, CDR1 is SGHRS, CDR2 YFSETQ. CDR3: CASSTRGHQETQYF. Variable domain in full (rest from reference TRBV5-1 and TRBJ2-5): KAGVTQTPRYLIKTRGQQVTLSCSPISGHRSVSWYQQTPGQGLQFLFEYFSETQRNKGNFPGRFSGRQFSNSRSEMNVSTLELGDSALYLCASSTRGHQETQYFGPGTRLLVL.

This sequence joins TRBV18 and TRBJ1-5; absent DNA, TCRdb's TRBD1 call cannot be checked. The CDR3 is 15 amino acids. Germline-derived CDR1 and CDR2 are KGHSH and LQKENI. CDR3 sequence: CASSKGSGGNQPQHF.

This chain's CDR3 is CASSQSQGENTGELFF. The chain combines TRBV4-2 with TRBJ2-2; TCRdb calls TRBD1, which cannot be checked without DNA. CDR1 is LGHNA and CDR2 is YNFKEQ in the germline V gene. The CDR3 is made up of 16 amino acids.